The rows below give T cell receptor beta chains drawn from one sample of a study of OX40 agonist ivuxolimab in advanced cancers. Clones were read by immunoSEQ multiplex PCR, and TCRdb kept only the in-frame ones, dropping some. The sample shows tens of thousands of clones, roughly 84% of them seen only once. The sample in question was CD4+ or CD8+ T cells sorted from blood, obtained in a trial of the OX40 agonist ivuxolimab. Receptor source: an adult with an advanced solid tumor such as melanoma, head and neck, liver or kidney cancer. CDR3s leave out the opening cysteine and the closing phenylalanine or tryptophan. Each record gives: CDR3 protein, J gene, V gene.

ASSQDEPGSSSPLH TRBJ1-6 TRBV4-3
APVPDRGNQTNTIY TRBJ1-3 TRBV15
ASSSLAGGSDTQY TRBJ2-3 TRBV7-2
ASSSISGAGPSYEQY TRBJ2-7 TRBV28
ASSSTGYQETQY TRBJ2-5 TRBV5-4
ASSTYQGQIFANINTDTQY TRBJ2-3 TRBV19
ASISGLADIQETQY TRBJ2-5 TRBV5-1
ASSLGLRASGYNEQF TRBJ2-1 TRBV5-1
ASSAVSQGAGNTIY TRBJ1-3 TRBV6-1
ASGGTSGFNEQF TRBJ2-1 TRBV5-1
ASSYDGSPSDGYT TRBJ1-2 TRBV6-5
ASSLAGTGGADTQY TRBJ2-3 TRBV28
ASSEATGTGNTIY TRBJ1-3 TRBV2
ASSQAGLAAYEQY TRBJ2-7 TRBV6-5
ASSFRNRGQKNIQY TRBJ2-4 TRBV13
ASSLQGAEQETQY TRBJ2-5 TRBV5-1
ASSEPGTGVVRKAF TRBJ1-1 TRBV25-1
ASSPAGTSTYEQY TRBJ2-7 TRBV5-5
ATSRDIETQY TRBJ2-5 TRBV15
ASSVGSGRYGYT TRBJ1-2 TRBV9
ASSYGLIDTIY TRBJ1-3 TRBV6-5
ASSHVGLVETQY TRBJ2-5 TRBV25-1
ATKTFYNEQF TRBJ2-1 TRBV19
ASSVLPGGTEAF TRBJ1-1 TRBV9
ASSLSGRRGEQF TRBJ2-1 TRBV28
ASSPESITDTQY TRBJ2-3 TRBV7-9
ASSLAFGGAQETQY TRBJ2-5 TRBV5-1
ASSLDTGQETQY TRBJ2-5 TRBV7-9
ASSLWDNNYGYT TRBJ1-2 TRBV5-6
ASSLGQNYGYT TRBJ1-2 TRBV7-9
ASSQERSRAYSGNTIY TRBJ1-3 TRBV14
ATSKLVESGYT TRBJ1-2 TRBV15
ASSNSGRAHNEQF TRBJ2-1 TRBV28
ASSLAGQATNYGYT TRBJ1-2 TRBV5-1
ATSRDWWDRDNEKLF TRBJ1-4 TRBV15
AWSVKGAHNSPLH TRBJ1-6 TRBV30
ASSPGTGGASNQPQH TRBJ1-5 TRBV19
ASSLDSNNEQF TRBJ2-1 TRBV5-1
ASSAGPKPYEQY - TRBV19